Below, 11 T cell receptor beta chains from the same sample are listed, as sequenced in a study of T cell clonality in common variable immunodeficiency. Using immunoSEQ multiplex PCR, the repertoire was profiled, and TCRdb retains in-frame clones only, with some absent. Observed are approximately 17,000 clones, no singletons, with the top ten taking 13% to 15%. The antigens of these receptors remain unknown. Study outcomes and limitations: Reportedly, TCR beta sequences from common variable immunodeficiency showed fewer deletions and N-nucleotide insertions.

The sample taken for sequencing was peripheral blood mononuclear cells. Every receptor here comes from a human donor with common variable immunodeficiency.

Notes on this clone: The CDR3 end is not reached by the read, which stops 3 residues before it; the germline J gene fills it in. The chain combines TRBV19 with TRBJ2-5; D may be TRBD2 (6 bases). The CDR3 length is 12 residues. V lost 6 bases and J lost 5, with 10 bases in between. The germline V gene encodes CDR1 LNHDA and CDR2 SQIVND (reference sequence). Incomplete CDR3 DNA: TGTGCCAGTAGGGGGGGTGGGGAGACC. It encodes CASRGGGET. In full, the CDR3 reads CASRGGGETQYF.

On this clone itself: The sequence runs out 3 residues before the end of the CDR3; the remainder is reconstructed from the germline J gene. The V call is TRBV19, the J call TRBJ2-1, with D perhaps assigned TRBD1 or TRBD2 (6 bases each). There are 13 residues in the CDR3. The germline V gene has CDR1 LNHDA and CDR2 SQIVND (reference sequence). V was pared by 8 bases and J by 4 bases, with 12 bases between. CDR3 protein: CASGGGGYNEQFF. The sequenced part of the CDR3 DNA is TGTGCCAGTGGTGGAGGGGGATACAATGAG.

This clone is medium-sized in the sample. From the germline J gene comes the end of the CDR3, since the read stops 3 residues before it. The V call is TRBV29-1, the J call TRBJ2-3; 13 bases are shared with TRBD2. Germline CDR1 SQVTM, CDR2 ANQGSEA. After removal of 6 bases from V and 6 bases from J, the junction contained 6 bases not matched to a gene. The CDR3 sequence is 14 residues long. The CDR3 reads CSVDTSGGADTQYF. The part of the CDR3 DNA that was read is TGCAGCGTAGATACTAGCGGGGGGGCGGATACG.

Regarding this clone: Read coverage stops 3 residues before the CDR3 terminus; the germline J gene supplies the remainder. The chain joins TRBV29-1 to TRBJ2-7; TRBD1 is a possible D gene (5 bases). The CDR3 is 13 amino acids. From germline, CDR1 is SQVTM and CDR2 ANQGSEA. Trimming left V 4 bases short and J 3 bases short, with 13 bases between. The CDR3 reads CSVAWGLSYEQYF. The sequenced part of the CDR3 DNA is TGCAGCGTTGCATGGGGCCTAAGCTACGAG.

This clone ranks as medium-sized. The read gets to within 3 residues of the CDR3 end, and the germline J gene fills in the rest. V usage is TRBV3-1 (or the pseudogene TRBV3-2) and J usage is TRBJ1-1; 8 positions agree with TRBD1. The V segment lost 2 bases and the J segment 3 bases; nucleotides outside the gene matches: 2. CDR1 is LGHDT, CDR2 YNNKEL, per germline (reference sequence). This CDR3 has 14 residues. Partial CDR3 DNA: TGTGCCAGCAGCCAAAAACAGGGGGACACTGAA. It encodes CASSQKQGDTE. In full, the CDR3 reads CASSQKQGDTEAFF.

This clone was detected a few times. Coverage ceases 3 residues before the CDR3 finishes, and the germline J gene fills in the end. The V call is TRBV2, the J call TRBJ1-1; D is possibly TRBD1 (5 bases). Germline lookup yields CDR1 SNHLY and CDR2 FYNNEI. This CDR3 has 14 amino acids. V was shortened by 5 bases and J by 0 bases, with 10 bases between the two germline ends. CDR3 DNA (partial): TGTGCCAGCAGTAACAGGAGATTGAACACTGAA. Its protein product is CASSNRRLNTE. The full CDR3 reads CASSNRRLNTEAFF.

This clone showed up many times. The CDR3 sequence: CASSYGPQGAGDTQYF. The sequenced part of the CDR3 DNA is TGTGCCAGCAGCTACGGTCCTCAGGGGGCGGGGGATACG. The genes are TRBV5-4 and TRBJ2-3; 8 nucleotides agree with TRBD1. From the germline J gene comes the end of the CDR3, since the read stops 3 residues before it. Germline V CDR1 and CDR2: SGHNT, YYREEE (reference sequence). The CDR3 loop spans 16 amino acids. Trimming removed 3 bases from V and 6 bases from J; junction bases left unmatched: 12.

By sample share, this clone is medium-sized. The read ends 3 residues shy of where the CDR3 ends; the end is completed using the germline J gene. The chain has TRBV9 and TRBJ1-6; TRBD1 might be the D (5 bases). The CDR3 is 16 amino acids. The germline CDR1 and CDR2 sequences are SGDLS and YYNGEE. Trimming left V 3 bases short and J 2 bases short, with 12 bases between. The CDR3 sequence: CASSAQAGPYNSPLHF. The covered CDR3 bases are TGTGCCAGCAGCGCCCAGGCGGGGCCCTATAATTCACCC.

Judged by abundance, this clone is medium-sized. With the read ending 3 residues before the CDR3 end, the germline J gene is used to fill in that end. The V call is TRBV29-1, the J call TRBJ1-4; 9 bases match TRBD1. Germline CDR1 is SQVTM and CDR2 is ANQGSEA. After removal of 6 bases from V and 8 bases from J, the junction contained 4 bases not matched to a gene. The CDR3 sequence is 12 residues long. The CDR3 is CSVGQGSEKLFF. Incomplete CDR3 DNA: TGCAGCGTCGGACAGGGGTCGGAAAAA.

To note about this clone: Read coverage stops 3 residues before the CDR3 terminus; the germline J gene supplies the remainder. The genes are TRBV7-2 and TRBJ2-5; 8 bases align to TRBD1. In germline, CDR1 is SGHTA, CDR2 FQGNSA. This CDR3 region has 13 residues. CDR3 bases read: TGTGCCAGCAGCTGGGGGACAGGCGAAACC. Translating gives CASSWGTGET. The entire CDR3 reads CASSWGTGETQYF.

CDR3 residues: CASSYGGTVNQPQHF. Partial CDR3 DNA: TGTGCCAGCAGTTACGGCGGGACAGTAAATCAGCCC. V gene TRBV6-2 or TRBV6-3 combines with J gene TRBJ1-5, with 7 bases matching TRBD1. Coverage ceases 3 residues before the CDR3 finishes, and the germline J gene fills in the end. The CDR3 extends over 15 amino acids. Germline V gives CDR1 MNHEY, CDR2 SVGEGT. V was clipped by 2 bases and J by 4 bases; unmatched bases: 5.